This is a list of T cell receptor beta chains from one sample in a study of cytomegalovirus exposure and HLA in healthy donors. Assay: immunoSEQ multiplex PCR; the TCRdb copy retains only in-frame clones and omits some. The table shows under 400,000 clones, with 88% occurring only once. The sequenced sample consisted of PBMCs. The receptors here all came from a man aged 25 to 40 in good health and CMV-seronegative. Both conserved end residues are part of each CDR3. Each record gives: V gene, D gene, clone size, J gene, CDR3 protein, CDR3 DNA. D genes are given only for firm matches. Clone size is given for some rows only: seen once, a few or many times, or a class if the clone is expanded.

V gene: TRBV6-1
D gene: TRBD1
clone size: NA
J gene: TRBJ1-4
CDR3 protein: CASNPTGVNEKLFF
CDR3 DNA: TGTGCCAGCAATCCGACAGGGGTCAATGAAAAACTGTTTTTT

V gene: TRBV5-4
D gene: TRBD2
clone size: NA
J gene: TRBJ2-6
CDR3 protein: CASSPGTSGGSGANVLTF
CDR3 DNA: TGTGCCAGCAGCCCCGGGACTAGCGGGGGCTCTGGGGCCAACGTCCTGACTTTC

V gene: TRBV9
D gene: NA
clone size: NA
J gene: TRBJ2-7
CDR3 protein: CASSDTGSLEQYF
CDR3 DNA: TGTGCCAGCAGCGATACCGGGAGCCTGGAACAGTACTTC

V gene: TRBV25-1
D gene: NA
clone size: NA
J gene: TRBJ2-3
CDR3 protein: CASSEWPGGTDTQYF
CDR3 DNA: TGTGCCAGCAGTGAATGGCCGGGGGGCACAGATACGCAGTATTTT

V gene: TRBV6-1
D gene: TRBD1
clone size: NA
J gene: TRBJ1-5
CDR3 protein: CASSEGGGRPQHF
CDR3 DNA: TGTGCCAGCAGTGAAGGAGGGGGCCGGCCCCAGCATTTT

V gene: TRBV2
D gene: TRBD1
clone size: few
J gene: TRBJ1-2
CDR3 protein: CASSETRGQYGYTF
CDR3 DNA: TGTGCCAGCAGTGAAACCAGGGGGCAATATGGCTACACCTTC

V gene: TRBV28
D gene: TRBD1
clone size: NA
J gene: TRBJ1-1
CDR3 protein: CASSSPGTGETEAFF
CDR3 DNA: TGTGCCAGCAGTTCCCCCGGGACAGGGGAGACTGAAGCTTTCTTT

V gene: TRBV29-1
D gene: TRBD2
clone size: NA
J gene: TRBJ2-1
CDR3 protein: CSVPRRGGYNEQFF
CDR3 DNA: TGCAGCGTCCCCCGCCGGGGGGGATACAATGAGCAGTTCTTC

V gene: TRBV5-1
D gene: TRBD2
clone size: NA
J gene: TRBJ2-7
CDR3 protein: CASSVSGASYEQYF
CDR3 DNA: TGCGCCAGCAGCGTTAGCGGGGCCTCCTACGAGCAGTACTTC

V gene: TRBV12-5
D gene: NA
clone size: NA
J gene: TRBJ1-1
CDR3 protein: CASGLGREAFF
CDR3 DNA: TGTGCTAGTGGTTTGGGTCGGGAAGCTTTCTTT

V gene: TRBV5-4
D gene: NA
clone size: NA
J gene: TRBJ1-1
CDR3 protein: CASSADLTFEAFF
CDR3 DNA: TGTGCCAGCAGCGCGGATCTTACTTTCGAAGCTTTCTTT

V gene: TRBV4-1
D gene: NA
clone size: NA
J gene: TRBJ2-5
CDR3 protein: CASSQEGLQETQYF
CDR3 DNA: TGCGCCAGCAGCCAAGAGGGGCTGCAAGAGACCCAGTACTTC

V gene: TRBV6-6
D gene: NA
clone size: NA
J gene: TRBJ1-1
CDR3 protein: CASSYPGRSEAFF
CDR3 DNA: TGTGCCAGCAGTTACCCCGGGAGGTCTGAAGCTTTCTTT

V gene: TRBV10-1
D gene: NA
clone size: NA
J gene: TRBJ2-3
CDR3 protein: CATCGGENTDTQYF
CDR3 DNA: TGCGCCACCTGCGGGGGCGAGAACACAGATACGCAGTATTTT

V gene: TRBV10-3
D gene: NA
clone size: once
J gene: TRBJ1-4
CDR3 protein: CAISRGTNEKLFF
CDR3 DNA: TGTGCCATCAGCAGGGGCACTAATGAAAAACTGTTTTTT

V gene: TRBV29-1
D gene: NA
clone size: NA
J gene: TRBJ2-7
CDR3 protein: CSVAQFAYEQYF
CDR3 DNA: TGCAGCGTTGCGCAGTTCGCCTACGAGCAGTACTTC

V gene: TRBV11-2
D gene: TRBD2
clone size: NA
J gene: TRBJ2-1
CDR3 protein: CASSFGASGGPGNEQFF
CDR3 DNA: TGTGCCAGCAGCTTTGGGGCTAGCGGGGGGCCAGGGAATGAGCAGTTCTTC